This T cell receptor (beta chain) was recorded in a study of T cells in localized non-small cell lung cancer. Broader study findings: Multi-region tumor sequencing was not done, so intratumor heterogeneity could not be excluded. A denser population of T cells in blood accompanied longer overall survival. Out of the top 100 tumor clones, a median 57 were seen in adjacent lung.

In germline, CDR1 is MNHNS, CDR2 SASEGT. The CDR3 is made up of 14 amino acids. The V and J ends lost 7 bases and 0 bases, in that order; junction bases with no gene match: 5. Libraries were prepared by immunoSEQ multiplex PCR; TCRdb keeps only in-frame clonotypes and omits some of them. Among 45,000 or so clones, roughly 86% were seen once, and the ten largest hold 2.5%. Turning to this clone: Its antigen is still unknown.

This clonotype was obtained from a man aged 40 to 70 with stage II lung adenocarcinoma. The chain is built from TRBV6-1 and TRBJ2-7; TRBD1 aligns across 8 bases. The sample was PBMCs, taken before any cancer treatment. CDR3 nucleotide sequence: TGTGCCAGCACCTGGGACAGGTTCTCCTACGAGCAGTACTTC. Its translation is CASTWDRFSYEQYF.